What follows are 13 T cell receptor beta chains derived from one specimen sequenced in a study of cytomegalovirus exposure and HLA in healthy donors. Amplification used 60 Vbeta primers and 13 Jbeta primers. Libraries were prepared by immunoSEQ multiplex PCR; TCRdb keeps only in-frame clonotypes and omits some of them. The table has about 190,000 clones, roughly 80% seen once. Sequenced input: PBMCs. These receptors came from a man aged 45 to 65 in good health and CMV-seronegative.

V and J are TRBV28 and TRBJ2-7; TRBD1 matches at 8 bases. J gave up 3 bases and V 5 bases, and 6 bases lay outside the gene matches. The CDR3 loop spans 14 amino acids. Germline CDR1 MDHEN, CDR2 SYDVKM. DNA of the CDR3: TGTGCCAGCAGTCCGACAGGGGCCTACTACGAGCAGTACTTC. Translated: CASSPTGAYYEQYF.

The rearrangement joins TRBV7-2 to TRBJ2-5, with 7 bases lining up with TRBD2. The CDR3 totals 16 residues. The junction had 7 bases not matched to a gene; V was cut back by 1 base and J by 2 bases. Germline V gives CDR1 SGHTA, CDR2 FQGNSA. The CDR3 DNA is TGTGCCAGCAGCTTAGGCGCTAGCGGAGTACAAGAGACCCAGTACTTC. Amino acid sequence: CASSLGASGVQETQYF.

The rearrangement uses TRBV7-6 and TRBJ2-5; 8 bases match TRBD2. The CDR3 spans 16 residues. The V gene end was trimmed by 1 base and the J gene end by 2 bases; junction bases not matched to a gene: 6. Germline values: CDR1 SGHVS, CDR2 FNYEAQ. CDR3 in amino acids: CASSLEIAGPQETQYF. The CDR3 DNA reads TGTGCCAGCAGCTTAGAAATAGCGGGGCCACAAGAGACCCAGTACTTC.

The chain carries TRBV15 and TRBJ2-3; 7 bases align to TRBD2. The CDR3 totals 15 residues. V was pared by 2 bases and J by 4 bases, with 6 bases of the junction left unmatched. Germline CDR1 and CDR2: LNHNV and YYDKDF (reference sequence). The CDR3 loop reads CATSRLGGIPDTQYF. The CDR3, as DNA: TGTGCCACCAGCAGACTGGGGGGGATCCCAGATACGCAGTATTTT.

V and J are TRBV7-9 and TRBJ2-2; 8 bases are shared with TRBD2. Germline V gene data show CDR1 as SEHNR and CDR2 as FQNEAQ (reference sequence). The length of the CDR3 is 16 residues. The trim removed 8 bases at V and 2 bases at J, leaving 10 bases unmatched. The CDR3 here is CASLSGSGGNTGELFF. The CDR3 region has the DNA TGTGCCAGCCTCTCGGGAAGCGGGGGAAACACCGGGGAGCTGTTTTTT.

The rearrangement links TRBV7-2 to TRBJ2-3, with 9 bases matching TRBD1. Germline V gene sequence: CDR1 SGHTA, CDR2 FQGNSA. The CDR3 contains 16 residues. After removal of 1 base from V and 6 bases from J, the junction contained 8 bases not matched to a gene. As DNA, the CDR3 is TGTGCCAGCAGCTTAGGTCGGACAGGGGTGTTGGATACGCAGTATTTT. It translates to CASSLGRTGVLDTQYF.

This clone was counted once. V usage is TRBV11-2 and J usage is TRBJ2-5; D is ambiguous. The V gene lost 3 bases and the J gene lost 2 bases, with 10 bases spanning the gap. Germline V lookup: CDR1 SGHAT, CDR2 FQNNGV. The CDR3 is made up of 14 amino acids. CDR3 sequence: CASSFQRRQETQYF. In DNA form, the CDR3 reads TGTGCCAGCAGCTTCCAGCGTAGACAAGAGACCCAGTACTTC.

This clone turned up a few times. J is TRBJ2-7 and V is TRBV29-1; D might be TRBD2 (6 bases). Germline-derived CDR1 and CDR2 are SQVTM and ANQGSEA. This CDR3 has 14 amino acids. Trimming took off 5 bases at V and 2 bases at J, with 16 bases between the two ends. In nucleotides, the CDR3 is TGCAGCGTTTCCGGATCGGGGGTAGCCTACGAGCAGTACTTC. It yields the protein CSVSGSGVAYEQYF.

The genes are TRBV29-1 and TRBJ1-2; D possibly corresponds to TRBD1 (5 bases). Germline CDR1 reads SQVTM; CDR2 reads ANQGSEA. There are 11 residues in the CDR3. With 4 bases removed from V and 4 bases from J, the gap between germline ends came to 7 bases. The CDR3 nucleotides read TGCAGCGTTGCACAGGTCTATGGCTACACCTTC. It encodes CSVAQVYGYTF. The full variable domain, in which reference TRBV29-1 and TRBJ1-2 provide the parts outside the CDR3, is SAVISQKPSRDICQRGTSLTIQCQVDSQVTMMFWYRQQPGQSLTLIATANQGSEATYESGFVIDKFPISRPNLTFSTLTVSNMSPEDSSIYLCSVAQVYGYTFGSGTRLTVV.

The V and J genes are TRBV7-3 and TRBJ2-3, with 8 positions matching TRBD1. V shed 2 bases and J 2 bases; nucleotides not matched to a gene: 6. Germline lookup yields CDR1 SGHTA and CDR2 FQGTGA. This CDR3 is built from 16 residues. CDR3 in amino acids: CASSLLGGQVTDTQYF. The CDR3 DNA reads as TGTGCCAGCAGCTTACTTGGGGGACAGGTCACAGATACGCAGTATTTT.

In this sample, this clone turned up a few times. The J gene is TRBJ2-3, the V gene TRBV4-1, with a weak D call TRBD1 (6 bases). This CDR3 is built from 15 residues. With 1 base removed from V and 4 bases from J, the gap between germline ends came to 12 bases. Germline CDR1 is MGHRA and CDR2 is YSYEKL. DNA for the CDR3: TGCGCCAGCAGCCAAGTGGGGGCGCGGGCAGATACGCAGTATTTT. Translated, it gives CASSQVGARADTQYF.

The chain recombines TRBV28 with TRBJ2-6; 7 bases align to TRBD1. V lost 3 bases, J lost 0 bases, and 5 bases stayed unmatched. Germline values: CDR1 MDHEN, CDR2 SYDVKM. The CDR3 is made up of 17 amino acids. This CDR3 is CASSFRTGRSGANVLTF. Written as DNA, the CDR3 is TGTGCCAGCAGTTTTAGGACAGGACGCTCTGGGGCCAACGTCCTGACTTTC.

This clone was seen only once. The gene calls are TRBV13 and TRBJ2-7; 8 bases map to TRBD1. Trimming cost V 0 bases and J 4 bases; bases outside gene matches: 8. The CDR3 is 16 residues long. Germline V lookup: CDR1 PRHDT, CDR2 FYEKMQ (reference sequence). The CDR3 reads CASSLGSRQGRYEQYF. The CDR3 region has the DNA TGTGCCAGCAGCTTAGGCTCGCGACAGGGGAGATACGAGCAGTACTTC.